The rows below give T cell receptor beta chains drawn from one sample of a study of shared clonotypes between healthy human individuals. Generated by immunoSEQ multiplex PCR, the TCRdb table keeps only in-frame clones and is missing some. The sample lists 1,500,000 or so clones; about 98.5% were seen once. Sequencing was done on a sample of naive CD4+ T cells sorted from blood. All receptors derive from a man aged 25-40 years in good health. Both conserved end residues are part of each CDR3. A D gene is named only where the DNA matches it firmly. Clone size is not always given. Where it is, it says once, few, many or a class for expanded clones.

d_gene: TRBD2; v_gene: TRBV5-1; j_gene: TRBJ2-3; abundance: -; CDR3aa: CASSSSGRGWTDTQYF; CDR3nt: TGCGCCAGCAGTTCTAGCGGGAGGGGTTGGACAGATACGCAGTATTTT
d_gene: -; v_gene: TRBV10-1; j_gene: TRBJ2-7; abundance: -; CDR3aa: CASSESRTWDAEQYF; CDR3nt: TGCGCCAGCAGTGAGTCGAGGACTTGGGACGCCGAGCAGTACTTC
d_gene: TRBD1; v_gene: TRBV7-9; j_gene: TRBJ2-7; abundance: -; CDR3aa: CASSTRDREGYEQYF; CDR3nt: TGTGCCAGCAGCACCAGAGACAGGGAAGGCTACGAGCAGTACTTC
d_gene: TRBD1; v_gene: TRBV18; j_gene: TRBJ2-4; abundance: once; CDR3aa: CASSPRRTGRNIQYF; CDR3nt: TGTGCCAGCTCACCAAGGAGGACAGGAAGAAACATTCAGTACTTC
d_gene: TRBD1; v_gene: TRBV7-9; j_gene: TRBJ1-2; abundance: -; CDR3aa: CASSYTSGTGGILNGYTF; CDR3nt: TGTGCCAGCAGCTATACCTCCGGGACAGGGGGGATTCTGAATGGCTACACCTTC
d_gene: -; v_gene: TRBV5-6; j_gene: TRBJ2-3; abundance: -; CDR3aa: CASSLSTGVRADTQYF; CDR3nt: TGTGCCAGCAGCTTGTCGACGGGAGTTCGAGCAGATACGCAGTATTTT
d_gene: -; v_gene: TRBV5-1; j_gene: TRBJ2-1; abundance: -; CDR3aa: CASTGAGNEQFF; CDR3nt: TGCGCCAGCACAGGGGCGGGCAATGAGCAGTTCTTC
d_gene: TRBD1; v_gene: TRBV5-1; j_gene: TRBJ1-4; abundance: -; CDR3aa: CASTSLGTGNEKLFF; CDR3nt: TGCGCCAGCACCTCCCTCGGGACAGGGAATGAAAAACTGTTTTTT
d_gene: -; v_gene: TRBV2; j_gene: TRBJ2-2; abundance: once; CDR3aa: CASSAADTGELFF; CDR3nt: TGTGCCAGCAGTGCTGCGGACACCGGGGAGCTGTTTTTT
d_gene: -; v_gene: TRBV2; j_gene: TRBJ2-3; abundance: once; CDR3aa: CASGRSDTQYF; CDR3nt: TGTGCCAGCGGGAGATCAGATACGCAGTATTTT
d_gene: TRBD1; v_gene: TRBV4-1; j_gene: TRBJ1-3; abundance: -; CDR3aa: CASSFGTGVTNSGNTIYF; CDR3nt: TGCGCCAGCAGCTTCGGGACAGGGGTTACGAACTCTGGAAACACCATATATTTT
d_gene: -; v_gene: TRBV29-1; j_gene: TRBJ1-2; abundance: -; CDR3aa: CSVSREYGYTF; CDR3nt: TGCAGCGTGTCCAGAGAATATGGCTACACCTTC
d_gene: -; v_gene: TRBV15; j_gene: TRBJ1-1; abundance: -; CDR3aa: CATNWGGTEAFF; CDR3nt: TGTGCCACCAATTGGGGGGGTACTGAAGCTTTCTTT
d_gene: TRBD2; v_gene: TRBV7-3; j_gene: TRBJ2-7; abundance: -; CDR3aa: CASSPVLAESYEQYF; CDR3nt: TGTGCCAGCAGTCCGGTCCTAGCGGAATCCTACGAGCAGTACTTC
d_gene: -; v_gene: TRBV7-6; j_gene: TRBJ2-7; abundance: once; CDR3aa: CASSLRARSDEQYF; CDR3nt: TGTGCCAGCAGCTTACGAGCTCGGTCCGACGAGCAGTACTTC
d_gene: TRBD1; v_gene: TRBV4-3; j_gene: TRBJ1-2; abundance: -; CDR3aa: CASSQHRGDGYTF; CDR3nt: TGCGCCAGCAGCCAACACAGGGGCGATGGCTACACCTTC
d_gene: -; v_gene: TRBV9; j_gene: TRBJ2-2; abundance: -; CDR3aa: CASSVAAGRNGELFF; CDR3nt: TGTGCCAGCAGCGTAGCGGCAGGGAGGAACGGGGAGCTGTTTTTT
d_gene: TRBD2; v_gene: TRBV4-1; j_gene: TRBJ2-1; abundance: -; CDR3aa: CASSKLAGVRNEQFF; CDR3nt: TGCGCCAGCAGCAAACTAGCGGGAGTCCGGAATGAGCAGTTCTTC
d_gene: -; v_gene: TRBV5-1; j_gene: TRBJ2-1; abundance: -; CDR3aa: CASSPRTTPSRITEQFF; CDR3nt: TGCGCCAGCAGCCCCCGAACTACCCCCTCCCGGATTACTGAGCAGTTCTTC
d_gene: -; v_gene: TRBV5-1; j_gene: TRBJ2-2; abundance: -; CDR3aa: CASSLAEAGGTGELFF; CDR3nt: TGCGCCAGCAGCTTGGCCGAGGCAGGGGGGACCGGGGAGCTGTTTTTT
d_gene: -; v_gene: TRBV5-4; j_gene: TRBJ2-3; abundance: -; CDR3aa: CASSTQGRAADTQYF; CDR3nt: TGTGCCAGCAGCACGCAGGGCAGGGCCGCGGATACGCAGTATTTT
d_gene: -; v_gene: TRBV14; j_gene: TRBJ2-1; abundance: -; CDR3aa: CASSRRVVNSNEQFF; CDR3nt: TGTGCCAGCAGCCGACGGGTTGTCAATTCCAATGAGCAGTTCTTC
d_gene: TRBD1; v_gene: TRBV5-1; j_gene: TRBJ2-7; abundance: -; CDR3aa: CASTTGVYSYEQYF; CDR3nt: TGCGCCAGCACGACAGGGGTCTACTCCTACGAGCAGTACTTC
d_gene: -; v_gene: TRBV6-5; j_gene: TRBJ2-7; abundance: -; CDR3aa: CASSPLGEGGWQYF; CDR3nt: TGTGCCAGCAGCCCCCTGGGAGAGGGAGGATGGCAGTACTTC
d_gene: -; v_gene: TRBV19; j_gene: TRBJ1-5; abundance: -; CDR3aa: CASSIGESPPQHF; CDR3nt: TGTGCCAGTAGTATTGGAGAGTCACCGCCCCAGCATTTT
d_gene: -; v_gene: TRBV5-8; j_gene: TRBJ2-5; abundance: -; CDR3aa: CASSLGSGTGETQYF; CDR3nt: TGTGCCAGCAGCTTGGGGTCTGGGACCGGGGAGACCCAGTACTTC
d_gene: -; v_gene: TRBV7-9; j_gene: TRBJ2-7; abundance: -; CDR3aa: CASSLRQDGYEQYF; CDR3nt: TGTGCCAGCAGCTTAAGACAGGACGGCTACGAGCAGTACTTC
d_gene: -; v_gene: TRBV7-5; j_gene: TRBJ2-5; abundance: once; CDR3aa: CVRSLEGLAGVETQYF; CDR3nt: TGTGTCAGAAGCTTAGAAGGACTAGCGGGAGTTGAGACCCAGTACTTC
d_gene: -; v_gene: TRBV12-2; j_gene: TRBJ2-3; abundance: -; CDR3aa: CASRSLPLSWGTDTQYF; CDR3nt: TGTGCAAGTCGCTCCCTCCCTCTAAGCTGGGGCACAGATACGCAGTATTTT
d_gene: -; v_gene: TRBV18; j_gene: TRBJ1-1; abundance: -; CDR3aa: CASSPIGAGLNTEAFF; CDR3nt: TGTGCCAGCTCACCGATCGGTGCAGGACTGAACACTGAAGCTTTCTTT
d_gene: TRBD1; v_gene: TRBV5-1; j_gene: TRBJ2-7; abundance: -; CDR3aa: CASSTMGTATYEQYF; CDR3nt: TGCGCCAGCAGCACTATGGGGACAGCCACCTACGAGCAGTACTTC